The entry that follows covers one T cell receptor (beta chain) sequence. The antigen is not known. This sample is drawn from a study of shared clonotypes between healthy human individuals. Germline V gene lookup returns CDR1 WNHNN and CDR2 SYGVQD (reference sequence). Trimming removed 6 bases at V and 2 bases at J, with 11 bases between. CDR3 length equals 13 residues. Overall study findings and caveats: Deeper or shallower sequencing was expected to change how clonotypes are shared among donors. Donors were few, which limited the genetic and exposure-history diversity represented.

Terminally differentiated effector memory CD45RA+ cells were excluded from the naive CD8 cells, which were CD45RO-negative and positively selected for CCR7. Using immunoSEQ multiplex PCR, the repertoire was profiled, and TCRdb retains in-frame clones only, with some absent. This table has around 2.1 million clones, about 93% appearing once. Sequencing was carried out using naive CD8+ T cells from PBMCs. The receptor's source is a man in his late teens or twenties in good health. Some clones in this sample may be carry-over from other donors' samples. The rearrangement uses TRBV10-1 and TRBJ2-7; either TRBD1 or TRBD2 may supply D (5 bases each). CDR3 in DNA: TGCGCCAGCAGCGGGGACGGTACCTACGAGCAGTACTTC. As protein: CASSGDGTYEQYF.